Described below is a single T cell receptor (beta chain) sequence and its context. Patients with a history of autoimmune disease or on systemic immunosuppression were excluded. Trimming took 4 bases from V and 8 from J; bases not matched to a gene: 3. The CDR3 has 13 amino acids. Looked up from germline, CDR1 is SGHKS and CDR2 is YYEKEE (reference sequence). This entry comes from a study of OX40 agonist ivuxolimab in advanced cancers. Profiled with immunoSEQ multiplex PCR; TCRdb holds only in-frame clones, not every one. The repertoire holds around 40,000 clones, with approximately 80% as singletons. The sequencing here drew on CD4+ or CD8+ T cells sorted from blood, taken in a trial of the OX40 agonist ivuxolimab. This sequence originates from an adult with an advanced solid tumor such as melanoma, head and neck, liver or kidney cancer. The V gene is TRBV5-5, the J gene TRBJ2-1, with 10 nucleotides matching TRBD1. As DNA, the CDR3 is TGTGCCAGCAGCGGGGACAGGGGCGATGAGCAGTTCTTC. Amino acid sequence: CASSGDRGDEQFF.